The rows below give T cell receptor beta chains drawn from one sample of a study of blood T cell repertoires in COVID-19. This table comes from immunoSEQ multiplex PCR, and its TCRdb copy is limited to in-frame clones, with some not included. This sample has 200,000 or so clones, with roughly four fifths found just once. The sequenced material came from PBMCs or T cells enriched from blood (not recorded which). The receptors here all came from a man aged 40-49 years who had recovered from COVID-19. CDR3s include the opening cysteine and the closing phenylalanine or tryptophan. D genes are given only for firm matches. Where a row states a size, it is once, few, many or the class of an expanded clone; other rows omit it.

-	-	TRBV5-1	TRBJ1-1	CASSHAAGLDTEAFF	TGCGCCAGCAGCCACGCCGCGGGGCTGGACACTGAAGCTTTCTTT
TRBD1	-	TRBV7-9	TRBJ1-1	CASSTAYRGLNTEAFF	TGTGCCAGCAGCACCGCTTACAGGGGTCTTAACACTGAAGCTTTCTTT
TRBD1	-	TRBV6-5	TRBJ1-2	CASSPHSGQGDFF	TGTGCCAGCAGTCCCCACTCCGGACAGGGAGACTTCTTC
-	once	TRBV5-1	TRBJ1-2	CASSPDGEPLYGYTF	TGCGCCAGCAGCCCGGACGGGGAACCCCTCTATGGCTACACCTTC
-	few	TRBV9	TRBJ1-5	CASSESGQPNQPQHF	TGTGCCAGCAGCGAAAGCGGACAGCCCAATCAGCCCCAGCATTTT
TRBD1	once	TRBV9	TRBJ1-3	CASSGDRGKSGNTIYF	TGTGCCAGCAGCGGCGACAGGGGTAAATCTGGAAACACCATATATTTT
TRBD1	-	TRBV18	TRBJ2-7	CASSPLGQGASSYEQYF	TGTGCCAGCTCACCACTCGGACAGGGGGCGAGCTCCTACGAGCAGTACTTC
TRBD1	-	TRBV7-2	TRBJ1-6	CASSLGAGGSTNSPLHF	TGTGCCAGCAGCTTAGGCGCAGGGGGATCGACTAATTCACCCCTCCACTTT
TRBD1	-	TRBV27	TRBJ1-6	CASSFSWTGGYSSYNSPLHF	TGTGCCAGCAGTTTTTCTTGGACAGGGGGCTACAGCTCCTATAATTCACCCCTCCACTTT
-	once	TRBV7-5	TRBJ1-2	CARSLAKGDRGRLVNGYTF	TGTGCCAGAAGCTTAGCGAAGGGGGACAGGGGACGTTTGGTGAATGGCTACACCTTC
TRBD1	-	TRBV6-6	TRBJ2-6	CASSPWRGTGGRSGANVLTF	TGTGCCAGCAGTCCCTGGAGAGGGACAGGGGGAAGGTCTGGGGCCAACGTCCTGACTTTC
TRBD2	-	TRBV2	TRBJ2-5	CASSMASGTQETQYF	TGTGCCAGCAGTATGGCTAGCGGGACTCAAGAGACCCAGTACTTC
-	-	TRBV7-8	TRBJ2-5	CASSYRQVQETQYF	TGTGCCAGCAGTTACAGACAGGTTCAAGAGACCCAGTACTTC
-	-	TRBV5-4	TRBJ1-2	CASSPGGRNYGYTF	TGTGCCAGCAGCCCGGGGGGGCGGAACTATGGCTACACCTTC
TRBD1	-	TRBV30	TRBJ1-2	CAWSWDRGLKGYTF	TGTGCCTGGAGTTGGGACAGGGGGTTAAAGGGCTACACCTTC
-	-	TRBV6-2/TRBV6-3	TRBJ1-5	CASSPGVVGNQPQHF	TGTGCCAGCAGTCCCGGGGTTGTGGGGAATCAGCCCCAGCATTTT
-	-	TRBV2	TRBJ1-6	CASSDLRGNSPLHF	TGTGCCAGCAGCGACCTCAGGGGTAATTCACCCCTCCACTTT
-	few	TRBV5-1	TRBJ1-2	CASSFPRAGEGYTF	TGCGCCAGCAGCTTCCCCCGAGCCGGGGAAGGCTACACCTTC
TRBD1	-	TRBV5-4	TRBJ2-1	CASSWPGQGSNEQFF	TGTGCCAGCAGCTGGCCGGGACAGGGAAGCAATGAGCAGTTCTTC
-	once	TRBV9	TRBJ1-2	CASSEGGYGYTF	TGTGCCAGCAGCGAAGGGGGTTATGGCTACACCTTC
TRBD1	few	TRBV5-1	TRBJ1-2	CASSPGTGGVVNYGYTF	TGCGCCAGCAGCCCCGGGACAGGGGGAGTAGTCAACTATGGCTACACCTTC
-	-	TRBV10-2	TRBJ2-3	CASSDPGGTDTQYF	TGCGCCAGCAGTGATCCGGGGGGCACAGATACGCAGTATTTT
-	-	TRBV10-3	TRBJ1-6	CAISESMGGSTSSPLHF	TGTGCCATCAGTGAGTCGATGGGAGGGTCAACTAGTTCACCCCTCCACTTT
-	once	TRBV7-9	TRBJ2-2	CASSPPQRVANTGELFF	TGTGCCAGCAGCCCCCCCCAACGAGTCGCGAACACCGGGGAGCTGTTTTTT
TRBD1	-	TRBV2	TRBJ1-5	CASSSTGSGQHF	TGTGCCAGCAGTTCGACAGGGAGTGGCCAGCATTTT
-	-	TRBV7-9	TRBJ2-7	CASSARGTFYEQYF	TGTGCCAGCAGCGCTAGGGGGACGTTCTACGAGCAGTACTTC
TRBD1	once	TRBV6-5	TRBJ2-2	CASSPDRGRSGELFF	TGTGCCAGCAGCCCGGACAGGGGACGGTCCGGGGAGCTGTTTTTT
-	few	TRBV30	TRBJ1-5	CAWSVGRNQPQHF	TGTGCCTGGAGTGTAGGCAGGAATCAGCCCCAGCATTTT
-	-	TRBV29-1	TRBJ1-3	CSVDAGLEGNTIYF	TGCAGCGTTGATGCGGGGCTGGAAGGAAACACCATATATTTT
-	-	TRBV7-2	TRBJ2-7	CASSLGGDLYEQYF	TGTGCCAGCAGCTTAGGGGGGGATCTCTACGAGCAGTACTTC
-	-	TRBV3-1/TRBV3-2	TRBJ1-1	CASSQGHLNTEAFF	TGTGCCAGCAGCCAAGGACACCTTAACACTGAAGCTTTCTTT
-	-	TRBV7-9	TRBJ1-1	CASSLYPGNTEAFF	TGTGCCAGCAGCTTATACCCGGGAAACACTGAAGCTTTCTTT
-	-	TRBV11-1	TRBJ2-3	CASSLNRVNTQYF	TGTGCCAGCAGCTTGAACAGGGTTAATACGCAGTATTTT
-	-	TRBV5-5	TRBJ1-2	CASSLGSGDGYTF	TGTGCCAGCAGCTTGGGGTCAGGGGATGGCTACACCTTC
-	-	TRBV16	TRBJ1-1	CASSQSTGRTEAFF	TGTGCCAGCAGCCAATCAACAGGGAGAACTGAAGCTTTCTTT
TRBD1	once	TRBV29-1	TRBJ2-2	CSGRQGANTGELFF	TGCAGCGGCCGACAGGGGGCGAACACCGGGGAGCTGTTTTTT
TRBD1	-	TRBV5-6	TRBJ2-1	CASSLLGTGDYNEQFF	TGTGCCAGCAGCTTGTTAGGGACAGGGGACTACAATGAGCAGTTCTTC
TRBD1	-	TRBV28	TRBJ2-7	CASSLDRVNEQYF	TGTGCCAGCAGTTTGGACAGGGTCAACGAGCAGTACTTC
-	-	TRBV28	TRBJ1-4	CASSPSDRWNEKLFF	TGTGCCAGCAGCCCCTCCGACAGGTGGAATGAAAAACTGTTTTTT
TRBD2	-	TRBV24-1	TRBJ2-3	CATSDSLGLAGRGEYTDTQYF	TGTGCCACCAGTGATTCCCTCGGACTAGCGGGGCGAGGCGAATATACAGATACGCAGTATTTT
TRBD1	-	TRBV3-1/TRBV3-2	TRBJ2-6	CASSPRQGSGANVLTF	TGTGCCAGCAGCCCACGACAGGGTTCTGGGGCCAACGTCCTGACTTTC
TRBD1	once	TRBV3-1/TRBV3-2	TRBJ2-1	CASSQRWTGGGNEQFF	TGTGCCAGCAGCCAGAGATGGACAGGGGGCGGGAATGAGCAGTTCTTC
-	-	TRBV4-2	TRBJ2-5	CASSQEIYGQQETQYF	TGTGCCAGCAGCCAAGAAATATACGGACAGCAAGAGACCCAGTACTTC
-	-	TRBV19	TRBJ1-2	CASSPGQVNYGYTF	TGCGCCAGTAGTCCGGGACAAGTTAACTATGGCTACACCTTC
-	-	TRBV27	TRBJ2-1	CASSLLNEQFF	TGTGCCAGCAGTTTATTAAATGAGCAGTTCTTC